This T cell receptor beta chain came from a study of CXCR3-negative and CXCR3-positive naive CD8 T cells. Overall study findings and caveats: Greater hydrophobicity was found in TRB CDR3s of CXCR3-positive naive cells than of CXCR3-negative naive cells.

Germline V gene lookup returns CDR1 ENHRY and CDR2 SYGVKD. The CDR3 is 17 amino acids. Notes on this clonotype: The antigen is not known.

With UMI labels, 5' RACE was used to prepare the TRB cDNA libraries. TCRdb reprocessed the 5' RACE reads, keeping one entry per CDR3 protein, no DNA. This sample's table reports approximately 59,000 distinct CDR3 sequences. Sequencing was performed on naive CXCR3+ CD8+ T cells from blood. Subset indicated: CD45RO-CCR7+CD27+CD95- naive CD8+ T cells expressing CXCR3 (TNR3+). The clonotype was recovered from a human donor in good health. Some clones in this sample may be carry-over from other donors' samples. This chain uses TRBV10-3 with TRBJ2-2; TCRdb's D call of TRBD2 is untestable without DNA. Here the CDR3 reads CAIRGPQDGANTGELFF.